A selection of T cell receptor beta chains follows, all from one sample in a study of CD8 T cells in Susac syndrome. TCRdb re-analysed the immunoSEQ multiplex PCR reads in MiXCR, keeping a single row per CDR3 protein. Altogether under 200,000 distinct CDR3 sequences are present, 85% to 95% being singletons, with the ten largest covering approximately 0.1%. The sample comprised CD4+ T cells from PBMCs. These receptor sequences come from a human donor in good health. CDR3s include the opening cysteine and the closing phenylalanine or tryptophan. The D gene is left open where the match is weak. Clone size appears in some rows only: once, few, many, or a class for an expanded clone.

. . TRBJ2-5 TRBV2 TGTGCCAGCAGCGAAAGTCCTAACTCGTACTTC CASSESPNSYF
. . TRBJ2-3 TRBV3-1 TGTGCCAGCAGCCAAGATTGGGAGGGGGCGGATACGCAGTATTTT CASSQDWEGADTQYF
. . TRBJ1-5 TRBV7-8 TGTGCCAGCAGCTTAGCACAGGCCCCCAGCAATCAGCCCCAGCATTTT CASSLAQAPSNQPQHF
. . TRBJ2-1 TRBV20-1 TGCAGTGCTAGAGAGGTGGGGGCGCGTTTCAATGAGCAGTTCTTC CSAREVGARFNEQFF
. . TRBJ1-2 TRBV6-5 TGTGCCAGCAGTAGACGGAGGCTCTATGGCTACACCTTC CASSRRRLYGYTF
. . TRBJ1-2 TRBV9 TGTGCCAGCAGCGGGGAGGCCGGGGGCCCCTATGGCTACACCTTC CASSGEAGGPYGYTF
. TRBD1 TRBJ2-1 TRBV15 TGTGCCACCAGCAGAGACCCCCAGGGGGATGAGCAGTTCTTC CATSRDPQGDEQFF
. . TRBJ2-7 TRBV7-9 TGTGCCAGCAGCTTGGAGCAGCTCGAGCAGTACTTC CASSLEQLEQYF
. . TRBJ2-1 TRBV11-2 TGTGCCAGCAGCTTAGCTAGCATGGTTGAGCAGTTCTTC CASSLASMVEQFF
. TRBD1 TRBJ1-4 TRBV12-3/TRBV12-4 TGTGCCAGCAGTTTAGAGGGACAGGGCCGAAAACTGTTTTTT CASSLEGQGRKLFF
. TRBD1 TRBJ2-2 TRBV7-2 TGTGCCAGCAGCTTAGGGACAGGTTATAACACCGGGGAGCTGTTTTTT CASSLGTGYNTGELFF
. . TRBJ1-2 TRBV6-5 TGTGCCAGCAGTTACGACAGGAAGGTGTACGGCTATGGCTACACCTTC CASSYDRKVYGYGYTF
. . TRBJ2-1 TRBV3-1 TGTGCCAGCAGCCGGGTCTTAGGGAATGAGCAGTTCTTC CASSRVLGNEQFF
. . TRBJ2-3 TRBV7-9 TGTGCCAGCAGCTTAGATCCAGGGGCGGCAGATACGCAGTATTTT CASSLDPGAADTQYF
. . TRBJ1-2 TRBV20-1 TGCAGTGCTAGAGACCGTTTTAGACAGCTCTATGGCTACACCTTC CSARDRFRQLYGYTF
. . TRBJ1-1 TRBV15 TGTGCCACCAGCAGAATGGGTGAAAACACTGAAGCTTTCTTT CATSRMGENTEAFF
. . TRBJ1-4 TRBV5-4 TGTGCCAGCAGCTTGGGTATTGGAGAAAAACTGTTTTTT CASSLGIGEKLFF
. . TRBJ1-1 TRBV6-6 TGTGCCAGCAGTTACTCACAGGTGAACACTGAAGCTTTCTTT CASSYSQVNTEAFF
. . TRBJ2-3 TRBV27 TGTGCCAGCAGTGCCCTAGCGAGTAACACAGATACGCAGTATTTT CASSALASNTDTQYF
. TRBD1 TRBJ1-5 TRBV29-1 TGCAGCGTCTCCGACAGGGTTGGAAATCAGCCCCAGCATTTT CSVSDRVGNQPQHF
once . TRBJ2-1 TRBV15 TGTGCCACCAGCAGAGGCGGCCAGGGAGGAAATGAGCAGTTCTTC CATSRGGQGGNEQFF
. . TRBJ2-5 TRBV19 TGTGCCAGTAGTAACCAAGAGACCCAGTACTTC CASSNQETQYF
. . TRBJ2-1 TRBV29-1 TGCAGCGTTGAAGTGAACAAAGGGCGTAACAATGAGCAGTTCTTC CSVEVNKGRNNEQFF